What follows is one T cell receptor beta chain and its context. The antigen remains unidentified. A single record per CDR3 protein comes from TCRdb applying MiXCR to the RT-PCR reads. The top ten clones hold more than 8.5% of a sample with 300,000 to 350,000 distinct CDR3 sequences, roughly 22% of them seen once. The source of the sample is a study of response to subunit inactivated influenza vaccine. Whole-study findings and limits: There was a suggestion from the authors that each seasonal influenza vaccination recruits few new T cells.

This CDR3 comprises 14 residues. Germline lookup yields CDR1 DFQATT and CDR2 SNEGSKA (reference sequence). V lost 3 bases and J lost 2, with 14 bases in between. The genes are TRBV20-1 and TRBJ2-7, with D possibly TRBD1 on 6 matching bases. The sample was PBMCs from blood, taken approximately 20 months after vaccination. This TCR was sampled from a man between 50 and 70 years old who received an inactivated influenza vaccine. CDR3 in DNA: TGCAGTGCTAGGTCACAGGGTCGAACCTACGAGCAGTACTTC. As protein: CSARSQGRTYEQYF.